Shown below are 9 T cell receptor beta chains from a single sample sequenced in a study of T cells in Graves' hyperthyroidism and ophthalmopathy. TCR beta CDR3 regions were amplified from RNA transcripts. First-round RT-PCR of the TCR CDR3 relied on the HTBI primer set. In TCRdb, the multiplex PCR reads were re-called with MiXCR into one record per CDR3 protein. The sample carries fewer than 400,000 distinct CDR3 sequences, around 25% recorded once. Sequences were obtained from blood. The receptors were gathered from a man over 45 with Graves' hyperthyroidism.

This rearrangement joins TRBV5-1 to TRBJ2-7; D uncertain. The CDR3 has 15 amino acids. The V gene's germline CDR1 is SGHRS and CDR2 YFSETQ. Deletions cut 0 bases from V and 2 bases from J, with 12 bases between. CDR3 loop: CASSLGSREAYEQYF. The CDR3 region has the DNA TGCGCCAGCAGCTTGGGGTCTAGGGAAGCCTACGAGCAGTACTTC. The complete variable domain, with remaining parts taken from reference TRBV5-1 and TRBJ2-7, reads KAGVTQTPRYLIKTRGQQVTLSCSPISGHRSVSWYQQTPGQGLQFLFEYFSETQRNKGNFPGRFSGRQFSNSRSEMNVSTLELGDSALYLCASSLGSREAYEQYFGPGTRLTVT.

The V call is TRBV18, the J call TRBJ1-6; weak D call: TRBD1 (5 bases). The germline V gene encodes CDR1 KGHSH and CDR2 LQKENI. The V and J ends lost 6 bases and 9 bases respectively, with 12 bases between them. The CDR3 sequence is 13 residues long. The chain's CDR3 is CASSQGTGSPLHF. The CDR3 bases are TGTGCCAGCTCTCAGGGAACGGGTTCACCCCTCCACTTT.

V usage is TRBV3-1 and J usage is TRBJ2-3; D is unclear. Trimming left V 4 bases short and J 7 bases short, with 12 bases between. The CDR3 is 13 residues long. The germline V gene encodes CDR1 LGHDT and CDR2 YNNKEL (reference sequence). CDR3 protein: CASSPDLPYTQYF. The CDR3 DNA reads TGTGCCAGCAGCCCCGACCTACCGTATACGCAGTATTTT.

This clonotype was seen a handful of times. The gene calls are TRBV29-1 and TRBJ2-3; TRBD1 matches at 11 bases. Germline CDR1 and CDR2: SQVTM and ANQGSEA. This CDR3 spans 14 amino acids. The V segment lost 7 bases and the J segment 5 bases; nucleotides outside the gene matches: 8. This CDR3 is CSAVDRGQGDTQYF. For the CDR3, the DNA is TGCAGCGCCGTGGACAGGGGGCAGGGAGATACGCAGTATTTT.

The sample holds a few counts of this clonotype. The genes are TRBV3-1 and TRBJ2-3; D is undetermined. The length of the CDR3 is 16 residues. Between the trimmed V and J ends, which lost 0 bases and 3 bases, there was a span of 13 bases. The germline V gene has CDR1 LGHDT and CDR2 YNNKEL (reference sequence). CDR3 in amino acids: CASSQDRPPITDTQYF. CDR3 DNA: TGTGCCAGCAGCCAAGATCGTCCACCAATTACAGATACGCAGTATTTT.

There are many counts of this clonotype. The CDR3 region is CASSAQIIQETQYF. DNA of the CDR3: TGTGCCAGCTCAGCCCAGATCATCCAAGAGACCCAGTACTTC. The chain recombines TRBV18 with TRBJ2-5; unclear D gene. V was pared by 5 bases and J by 1 base, with 11 bases between. Germline values: CDR1 KGHSH, CDR2 LQKENI. This CDR3 has 14 amino acids.

The CDR3 loop reads CASSPGQGVPSSYEQYF. DNA of the CDR3: TGTGCCAGCAGTCCGGGACAGGGGGTACCGAGCTCCTACGAGCAGTACTTC. This chain connects TRBV12-3 or TRBV12-4 to TRBJ2-7; 11 positions agree with TRBD1. With V trimmed by 5 bases and J by 0 bases, 9 bases remained unmatched. This CDR3 is built from 17 residues.

At least ten counts were recorded for this clonotype. The chain recombines TRBV3-1 with TRBJ1-1, with D perhaps TRBD1 (5 bases). The V gene's germline CDR1 is LGHDT and CDR2 YNNKEL (reference sequence). V was clipped by 3 bases and J by 3 bases, with 8 bases between them. This CDR3 comprises 13 residues. The CDR3 DNA reads TGTGCCAGCAGCCATCGGGACGACACTGAAGCTTTCTTT. The encoded protein is CASSHRDDTEAFF.

The J gene is TRBJ2-7, the V gene TRBV3-1, with D perhaps TRBD1 (6 bases). From germline, CDR1 is LGHDT and CDR2 YNNKEL (reference sequence). Trimming pared 1 base from V and 5 bases from J, leaving 12 bases between. This CDR3 contains 14 residues. CDR3 DNA: TGTGCCAGCAGCCAAGTGGACAGAGCCCACGAGCAGTACTTC. It encodes CASSQVDRAHEQYF.